The 12 T cell receptor beta chains presented below share a single source sample, sequenced in a study of blood T cell repertoires in COVID-19. This table comes from immunoSEQ multiplex PCR, and its TCRdb copy is limited to in-frame clones, with some not included. Counted here are approximately 400,000 clones, roughly four fifths occurring once; the ten biggest clones make up roughly 1.1%. Sequencing was done on a sample of peripheral blood. These receptors originate from a human donor with acute or convalescent COVID-19. The donor label of this sample is uncertain.

This chain links TRBV30 with TRBJ2-1, with D tentatively TRBD1 (6 bases). This CDR3 spans 14 amino acids. Germline V CDR1 and CDR2: GTSNPN, SVGIG (reference sequence). Trimming took off 3 bases at V and 10 bases at J, with 19 bases between the two ends. The DNA for the CDR3 is TGTGCCTGGAGCCTGGGGTTGGGGGCTAAAGAGCAGTTCTTC. It codes for CAWSLGLGAKEQFF.

CDR3 DNA sequence: TGTGCCAGCAGCCGGGGAGGACAAGCGGTCAATCAGCCCCAGCATTTT. Translated, it gives CASSRGGQAVNQPQHF. The chain combines TRBV2 with TRBJ1-5, with a tentative D call TRBD1 (5 bases). The CDR3 is 16 residues long. The germline gives CDR1 SNHLY, CDR2 FYNNEI. Trimming cost V 6 bases and J 3 bases, with 18 bases left between them. Variable domain in full (rest from reference TRBV2 and TRBJ1-5): EPEVTQTPSHQVTQMGQEVILRCVPISNHLYFYWYRQILGQKVEFLVSFYNNEISEKSEIFDDQFSVERPDGSNFTLKIRSTKLEDSAMYFCASSRGGQAVNQPQHFGDGTRLSIL.

About this clone itself: Different DNA sequences within this sample yield the same CDR3. DNA of the CDR3: TGCGCCAGCAGCACGGGACTAGCGGGAGGCACTGAGCAGTTCTTC. This gives the protein CASSTGLAGGTEQFF. V and J are TRBV5-1 and TRBJ2-1; TRBD2 aligns across 15 bases. The V and J ends lost 4 bases and 9 bases, in that order; junction bases with no gene match: 5. The CDR3 runs 15 residues. Per the germline V gene, CDR1 is SGHRS and CDR2 is YFSETQ. Variable domain in full (rest from reference TRBV5-1 and TRBJ2-1): KAGVTQTPRYLIKTRGQQVTLSCSPISGHRSVSWYQQTPGQGLQFLFEYFSETQRNKGNFPGRFSGRQFSNSRSEMNVSTLELGDSALYLCASSTGLAGGTEQFFGPGTRLTVL.

The CDR3 protein is CASSELWDRMFF. CDR3 bases: TGTGCCAGCAGTGAATTGTGGGACAGGATGTTCTTC. The V and J genes are TRBV2 and TRBJ2-1; TRBD1 agrees at 8 bases. The CDR3 has 12 residues. V trimming: 2 bases; J trimming: 15 bases; junction bases outside the gene matches: 6. Germline V gene lookup returns CDR1 SNHLY and CDR2 FYNNEI.

In this sample, this clone turned up once. The rearrangement uses TRBV28 and TRBJ2-1; D is possibly TRBD2 (5 bases). CDR1 and CDR2 (germline): MDHEN, SYDVKM. The CDR3 contains 16 residues. The ends were cut back, 2 bases at V and 4 bases at J, with 15 bases in the middle. The CDR3 nucleotides read TGTGCCAGCAGTTTACCCCTCCGGACTGTGTACAATGAGCAGTTCTTC. Its protein is CASSLPLRTVYNEQFF.

The V call is TRBV2, the J call TRBJ1-3, with 7 bases that match TRBD1. CDR1 is SNHLY, CDR2 FYNNEI, per germline. The CDR3 has 16 residues. The V and J ends lost 6 bases and 0 bases, in that order; junction bases with no gene match: 8. Here the CDR3 reads CASRRQGEISGNTIYF. The CDR3 nucleotides read TGTGCCAGCAGGAGACAGGGCGAAATCTCTGGAAACACCATATATTTT.

The gene calls are TRBV5-6 and TRBJ1-1; D remains ambiguous. The V end lost 0 bases, the J end lost 10 bases, and 10 bases lay between the germline ends. Germline CDR1 is SGHDT and CDR2 is YYEEEE. This CDR3 contains 12 residues. Here the CDR3 reads CASSLGTVAAFF. CDR3 sequence (DNA): TGTGCCAGCAGCTTGGGAACTGTAGCAGCTTTCTTT.

This chain links TRBV7-8 with TRBJ1-1; D possibly corresponds to TRBD1 (5 bases). V was pared by 4 bases and J by 1 base, with 13 bases between. Germline CDR1 SGHVS, CDR2 FQNEAQ. The CDR3 runs 15 residues. CDR3 in DNA: TGTGCCAGCAGCTGGGGGGACGGCCGGAACACTGAAGCTTTCTTT. Translating it yields CASSWGDGRNTEAFF.

With respect to this clone: An end of the junction does not agree with germline; a read error may underlie this. V and J are TRBV18 and TRBJ2-7; TRBD2 matches at 7 bases. Per germline, CDR1 KGHSH and CDR2 LQKENI. The CDR3 is 13 amino acids. CDR3 sequence reads: CASSPNPSGTPTF. CDR3 in DNA: TGTGCCAGTTCCCCAAATCCTAGCGGTACTCCAACTTTC.

This clone was detected only a few times. At one boundary the junction diverges from the germline segment, which might be a read error. This chain's CDR3 is CASSLGQWGDF. CDR3 sequence (DNA): TGTGCCAGCAGCTTAGGCCAGTGGGGGGACTTC. The rearrangement links TRBV7-8 to TRBJ2-5; maybe TRBD2 (6 bases). The CDR3 totals 11 residues. Germline V gives CDR1 SGHVS, CDR2 FQNEAQ. Based on the CDR3 plus reference TRBV7-8 and TRBJ2-5, the full variable domain is GAGVSQSPRYKVAKRGQDVALRCDPISGHVSLFWYQQALGQGPEFLTYFQNEAQLDKSGLPSDRFFAERPEGSVSTLKIQRTQQEDSAVYLCASSLGQWGDFGPGTRLLVL.

This chain's CDR3 is CATRQGQGAYNEQFF. In DNA, the CDR3 is TGTGCCACCAGGCAAGGCCAGGGGGCGTACAATGAGCAGTTCTTC. The rearrangement joins TRBV7-9 to TRBJ2-1; 8 positions match TRBD1. The length of the CDR3 is 15 residues. Per the germline V gene, CDR1 is SEHNR and CDR2 is FQNEAQ (reference sequence). V trimming: 10 bases; J trimming: 4 bases; junction bases outside the gene matches: 12.

The rearrangement uses TRBV2 and TRBJ1-4; 7 nucleotides line up with TRBD1. Germline CDR1 and CDR2: SNHLY and FYNNEI. The CDR3 covers 15 residues. V dropped 6 bases and J dropped 0; count of bases not matched to a gene: 4. CDR3 DNA sequence: TGTGCCAGCAGGAGTCAGGGGGCAACTAATGAAAAACTGTTTTTT. Translating it yields CASRSQGATNEKLFF.